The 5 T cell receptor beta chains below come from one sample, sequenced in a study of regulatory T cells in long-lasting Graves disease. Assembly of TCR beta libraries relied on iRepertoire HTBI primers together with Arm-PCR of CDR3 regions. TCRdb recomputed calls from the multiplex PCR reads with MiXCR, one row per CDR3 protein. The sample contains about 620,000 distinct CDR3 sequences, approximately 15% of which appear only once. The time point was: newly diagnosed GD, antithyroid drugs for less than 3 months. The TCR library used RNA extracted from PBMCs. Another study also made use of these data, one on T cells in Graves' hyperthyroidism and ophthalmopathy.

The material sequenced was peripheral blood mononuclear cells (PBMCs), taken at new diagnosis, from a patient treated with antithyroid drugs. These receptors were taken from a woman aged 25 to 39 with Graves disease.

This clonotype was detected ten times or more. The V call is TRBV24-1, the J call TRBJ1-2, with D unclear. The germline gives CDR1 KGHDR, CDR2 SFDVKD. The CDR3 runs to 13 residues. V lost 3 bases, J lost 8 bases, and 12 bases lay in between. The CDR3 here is CATSDPPFRGYTF. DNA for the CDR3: TGTGCCACCAGTGATCCTCCGTTCCGGGGCTACACCTTC.

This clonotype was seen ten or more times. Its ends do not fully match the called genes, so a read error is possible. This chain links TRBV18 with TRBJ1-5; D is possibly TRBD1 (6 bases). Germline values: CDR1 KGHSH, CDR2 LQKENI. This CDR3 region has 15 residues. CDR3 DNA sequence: TGCGCCAGCAGCCAGGGGACCGGCCCAAATCAGCCCCAGCATTTT. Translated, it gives CASSQGTGPNQPQHF.

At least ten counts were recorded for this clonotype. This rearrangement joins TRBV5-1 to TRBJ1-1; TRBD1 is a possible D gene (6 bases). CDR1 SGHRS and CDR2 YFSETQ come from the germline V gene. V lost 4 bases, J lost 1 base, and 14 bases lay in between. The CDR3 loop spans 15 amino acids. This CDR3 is CASSILQGGNTEAFF. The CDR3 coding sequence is TGCGCCAGCAGCATATTACAGGGAGGGAACACTGAAGCTTTCTTT.

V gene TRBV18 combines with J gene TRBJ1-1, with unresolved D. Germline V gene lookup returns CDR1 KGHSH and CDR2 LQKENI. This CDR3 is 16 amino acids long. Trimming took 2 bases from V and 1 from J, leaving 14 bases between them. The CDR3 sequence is CASSPFVTGSNTEAFF. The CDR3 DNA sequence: TGTGCCAGCTCACCATTCGTCACTGGGTCGAACACTGAAGCTTTCTTT.

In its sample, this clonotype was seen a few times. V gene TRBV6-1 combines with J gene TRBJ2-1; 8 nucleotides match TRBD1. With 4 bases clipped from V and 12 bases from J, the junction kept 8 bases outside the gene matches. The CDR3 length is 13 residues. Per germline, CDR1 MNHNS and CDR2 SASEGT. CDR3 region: CASSGGQAGLQFF. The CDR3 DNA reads TGTGCCAGCAGTGGGGGACAGGCCGGTTTGCAGTTCTTC.